Given below is one T cell receptor beta chain in context. Its antigen remains unknown. Other DNA sequences in this specimen translate into the identical CDR3. CD8 cells classed as naive were CD45RO-negative and positively selected for CCR7, excluding terminally differentiated effector memory CD45RA+ cells. Each of the donors was a healthy adult who was HIV-negative and had not had a recent acute infection or vaccination. Data came from immunoSEQ multiplex PCR; TCRdb stores just in-frame clones and leaves some out. This sample has millions of clones; around 96% occur once, and the top ten carry roughly 1%. This record comes from a study of shared clonotypes between healthy human individuals. General study points: Sampling included only blood; tissue repertoires likely differ. Several donors held approximately 4.5% of naive CD4 clonotypes in common.

What was sequenced was naive CD8+ T cells sorted from blood. This sequence originates from a man younger than 35 in good health.

CDR3 in amino acids: CASSLDRAYEQYF. CDR3 coding DNA: TGTGCCAGCAGTTTGGACAGAGCCTACGAGCAGTACTTC. The chain is built from TRBV6-5 and TRBJ2-7; possible D gene TRBD1, 6 bases. CDR3 length: 13 residues. Per germline, CDR1 MNHEY and CDR2 SVGAGI. The germline V and J ends were trimmed by 4 bases and 2 bases, with 9 bases remaining between them.